Listed here is a single T cell receptor beta chain. The assay was immunoSEQ multiplex PCR, and TCRdb's table has in-frame clones only and misses some. Of under 250,000 clones in the sample, about 89% were seen once. The CDR3 runs to 16 residues. CDR1 SGDLS and CDR2 YYNGEE come from the germline V gene. With 3 bases clipped from V and 10 bases from J, the junction kept 10 bases outside the gene matches. The record originates from a study of blood T cell repertoires in COVID-19. The receptor was isolated from a man aged 55 to 69 who had recovered from COVID-19. Specimen: peripheral blood. V is TRBV9 and J is TRBJ1-6, with 10 bases aligning to TRBD1. CDR3 coding DNA: TGTGCCAGCAGCGGCCTAGGGACAGGGGCTGGATCACCCCTCCACTTT. Translated, it gives CASSGLGTGAGSPLHF.